This is a list of T cell receptor beta chains from one sample in a study of post-analysis software for immune sequencing data. One entry per CDR3 protein, called by TCRdb with MiXCR from the PCR reads. The top ten hold roughly 4.9% of the sample, which has about 770,000 distinct CDR3 sequences, 35% to 55% seen once. Sequencing was carried out using blood. The receptors originated from a girl aged 10 to 17 with multiple sclerosis. Both conserved end residues are part of each CDR3. A D gene is named only where the DNA matches it firmly. Only part of the rows carry a size: once, few, many, or a class if the clone is expanded.

V: TRBV27; size: -; D: -; J: TRBJ2-3; DNA: TGTGCCAGCGGCTTAAAGTCGACAAATACGCAGTATTTT; CDR3: CASGLKSTNTQYF
V: TRBV18; size: -; D: TRBD2; J: TRBJ2-5; DNA: TGTGCCAGCTCACCACCGGTGACTAGCGGGAGAGAAGAGACCCAGTACTTC; CDR3: CASSPPVTSGREETQYF
V: TRBV25-1; size: few; D: TRBD1; J: TRBJ1-2; DNA: TGTGCCAGCAGTCCTACAGGGGGCGAGTCGTTAAACTATGGCTACACCTTC; CDR3: CASSPTGGESLNYGYTF
V: TRBV29-1; size: few; D: -; J: TRBJ2-7; DNA: TGCAGCGTTTTTGGGGGGCCCTCCTACGAGCAGTACTTC; CDR3: CSVFGGPSYEQYF
V: TRBV20-1; size: few; D: -; J: TRBJ2-1; DNA: TGCAGTGCTGAGGGGACCCAGCAATACAATGAGCAGTTCTTC; CDR3: CSAEGTQQYNEQFF
V: TRBV9; size: -; D: TRBD1; J: TRBJ1-2; DNA: TGTGCCAGCAGCCCCTGGACAGGGGGCCGTGATGGCTACACCTTC; CDR3: CASSPWTGGRDGYTF
V: TRBV12-3/TRBV12-4; size: -; D: TRBD1; J: TRBJ1-2; DNA: TGTGCCAGCAGTTGGGGGACAGGGGCCTACGGCTACACCTTC; CDR3: CASSWGTGAYGYTF
V: TRBV11-3; size: few; D: -; J: TRBJ2-2; DNA: TGTGCCAGCAGCTTTATAACGGATACGAACACCGGGGAGCTGTTTTTT; CDR3: CASSFITDTNTGELFF
V: TRBV25-1; size: -; D: -; J: TRBJ2-2; DNA: TGTGCCAGCAGTGACTCCCTTGCAGGGGCCCACACCGGGGAGCTGTTTTTT; CDR3: CASSDSLAGAHTGELFF
V: TRBV3-1; size: -; D: -; J: TRBJ1-2; DNA: TGTGCCAGCAGCCAAGATGTCAGGCGGTCGGGGAACTATGGCTACACCTTC; CDR3: CASSQDVRRSGNYGYTF
V: TRBV12-3/TRBV12-4; size: -; D: TRBD1; J: TRBJ1-2; DNA: TGTGCCAGCAGTTCAAGCCTCGGGACAGGGGACTATGGCTACACCTTC; CDR3: CASSSSLGTGDYGYTF
V: TRBV29-1; size: few; D: -; J: TRBJ2-5; DNA: TGCAGCGTTGAAGCCCGTTACAGGGCCCAAAGGACCCAGTACTTC; CDR3: CSVEARYRAQRTQYF
V: TRBV10-1; size: few; D: -; J: TRBJ2-5; DNA: TGCGCCAGCAGTGAGTCGGTCGGGGGCCAAGAGACCCAGTACTTC; CDR3: CASSESVGGQETQYF